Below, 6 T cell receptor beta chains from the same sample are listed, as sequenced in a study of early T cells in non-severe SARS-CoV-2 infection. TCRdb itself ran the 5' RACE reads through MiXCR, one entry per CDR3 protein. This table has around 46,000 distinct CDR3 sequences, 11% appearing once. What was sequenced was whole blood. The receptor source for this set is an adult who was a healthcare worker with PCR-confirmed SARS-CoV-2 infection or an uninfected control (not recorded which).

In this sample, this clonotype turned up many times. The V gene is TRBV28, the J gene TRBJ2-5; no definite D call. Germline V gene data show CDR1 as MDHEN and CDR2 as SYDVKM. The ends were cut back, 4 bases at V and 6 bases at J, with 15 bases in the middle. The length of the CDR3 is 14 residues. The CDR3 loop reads CASSSYSPRQTQYF. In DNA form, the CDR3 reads TGTGCCAGCAGTTCCTACTCCCCTCGTCAGACCCAGTACTTC.

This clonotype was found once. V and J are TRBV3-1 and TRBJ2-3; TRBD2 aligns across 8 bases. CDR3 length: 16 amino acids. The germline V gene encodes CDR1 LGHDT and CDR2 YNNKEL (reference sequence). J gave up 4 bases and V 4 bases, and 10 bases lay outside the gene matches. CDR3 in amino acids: CASSPGGAGKADTQYF. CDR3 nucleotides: TGTGCCAGCAGCCCCGGGGGGGCGGGGAAAGCAGATACGCAGTATTTT.

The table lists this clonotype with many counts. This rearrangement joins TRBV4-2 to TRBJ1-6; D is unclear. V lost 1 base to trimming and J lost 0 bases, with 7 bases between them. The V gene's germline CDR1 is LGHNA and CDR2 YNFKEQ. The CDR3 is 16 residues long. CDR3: CASSQGASSYNSPLHF. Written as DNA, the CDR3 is TGTGCCAGCAGCCAAGGAGCGAGCTCCTATAATTCACCCCTCCACTTT.

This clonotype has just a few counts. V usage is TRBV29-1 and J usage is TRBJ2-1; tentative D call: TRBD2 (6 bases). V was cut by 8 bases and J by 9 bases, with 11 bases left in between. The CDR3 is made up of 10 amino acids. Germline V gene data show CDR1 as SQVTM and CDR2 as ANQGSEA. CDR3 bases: TGCAGCTCTGGGGGGATTGAGCAGTTCTTC. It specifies CSSGGIEQFF.

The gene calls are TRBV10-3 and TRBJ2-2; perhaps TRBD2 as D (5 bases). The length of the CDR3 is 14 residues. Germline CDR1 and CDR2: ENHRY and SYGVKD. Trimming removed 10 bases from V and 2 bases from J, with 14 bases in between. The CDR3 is CASTREINTGELFF. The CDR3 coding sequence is TGTGCCAGCACGAGGGAGATTAACACCGGGGAGCTGTTTTTT.

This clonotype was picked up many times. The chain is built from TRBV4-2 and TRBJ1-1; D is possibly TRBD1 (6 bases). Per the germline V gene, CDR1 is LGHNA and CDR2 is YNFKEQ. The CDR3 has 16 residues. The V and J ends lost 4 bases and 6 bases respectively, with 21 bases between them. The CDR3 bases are TGTGCCAGCAGCCTAATGCTGGGGGGGCAGGGATCTGAAGCTTTCTTT. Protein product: CASSLMLGGQGSEAFF.